This T cell receptor (beta chain) derives from a study of cytomegalovirus exposure and HLA in healthy donors. A multiplex PCR was run with 60 Vbeta primers and 13 Jbeta primers. The method was immunoSEQ multiplex PCR; TCRdb's version includes in-frame clones alone and lacks a portion of them. There are about 180,000 clones in the sample; roughly 87% occur only once, and 1.5% lies in the top ten. Sequenced sample: PBMCs. This TCR derives from a man aged 35 to 55 in good health and CMV-seronegative.

For the CDR3, the DNA is TGTGCCAGCAGCTTTAAGGGGGCTGGTGAAAAACTGTTTTTT. Encoded protein: CASSFKGAGEKLFF. The rearrangement links TRBV5-4 to TRBJ1-4; 7 bases line up with TRBD1. Per the germline V gene, CDR1 is SGHNT and CDR2 is YYREEE (reference sequence). V lost 2 bases and J lost 7; bases outside the gene matches: 5. The CDR3 extends over 14 amino acids.